The TCR beta chain described here comes from a study of beta chain features in type 1 diabetes. What was sequenced were expressed TCRB transcripts, since all of the isolated RNA had been reverse transcribed. Clones were sequenced by immunoSEQ multiplex PCR, and TCRdb holds only the in-frame ones, with some missing. The sample has 45,000 to 60,000 clones, approximately 60% seen once. This CDR3 is 16 amino acids long. Germline V gene lookup returns CDR1 SNHLY and CDR2 FYNNEI. Deletions cut 1 base from V and 1 base from J, with 10 bases between. A remark on this clone: The antigen is unknown.

Study-wide findings and caveats: Shorter TCRB CDR3s, moderately but significantly so, were found in Type 1 diabetes patients in all four CD4+ subsets.

This TCR came from a woman younger than 45 with type 1 diabetes. This sequence joins TRBV2 and TRBJ2-2; unclear D gene. Sequencing was done on a sample of stem cell memory CD4+ T cells from blood. The CDR3 coding sequence is TGTGCCAGCAGTGAAGAGAAAGCCTTGAACACCGGGGAGCTGTTTTTT. It yields the protein CASSEEKALNTGELFF.